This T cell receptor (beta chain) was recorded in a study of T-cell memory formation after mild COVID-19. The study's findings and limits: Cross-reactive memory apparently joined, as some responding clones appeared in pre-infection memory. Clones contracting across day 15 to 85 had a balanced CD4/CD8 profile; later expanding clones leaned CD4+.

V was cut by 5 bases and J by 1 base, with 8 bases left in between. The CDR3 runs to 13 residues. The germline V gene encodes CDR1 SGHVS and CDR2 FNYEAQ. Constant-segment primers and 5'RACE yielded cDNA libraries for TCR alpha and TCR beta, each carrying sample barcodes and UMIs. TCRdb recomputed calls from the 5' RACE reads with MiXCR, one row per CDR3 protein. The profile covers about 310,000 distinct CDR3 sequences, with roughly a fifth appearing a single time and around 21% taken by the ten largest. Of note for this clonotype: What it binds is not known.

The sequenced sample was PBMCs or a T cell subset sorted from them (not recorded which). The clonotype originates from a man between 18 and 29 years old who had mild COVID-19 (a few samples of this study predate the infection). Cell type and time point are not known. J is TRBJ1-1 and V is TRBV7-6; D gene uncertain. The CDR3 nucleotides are TGTGCCAGCAGCCCCTACAAGAACACTGAAGCTTTCTTT. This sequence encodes CASSPYKNTEAFF.